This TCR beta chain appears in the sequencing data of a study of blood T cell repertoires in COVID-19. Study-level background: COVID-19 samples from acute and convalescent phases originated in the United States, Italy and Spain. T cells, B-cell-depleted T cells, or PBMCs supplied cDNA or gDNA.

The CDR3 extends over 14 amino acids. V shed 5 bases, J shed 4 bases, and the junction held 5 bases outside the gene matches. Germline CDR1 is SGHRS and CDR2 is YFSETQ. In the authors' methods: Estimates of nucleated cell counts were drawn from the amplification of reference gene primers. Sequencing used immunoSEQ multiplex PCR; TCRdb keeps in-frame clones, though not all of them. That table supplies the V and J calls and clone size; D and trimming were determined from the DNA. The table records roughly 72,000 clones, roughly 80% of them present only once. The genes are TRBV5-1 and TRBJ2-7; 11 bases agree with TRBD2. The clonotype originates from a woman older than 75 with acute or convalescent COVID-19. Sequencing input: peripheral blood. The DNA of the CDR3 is TGCGCCAGCAGGGTAGCGGGAGGGATGTACGAGCAGTACTTC. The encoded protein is CASRVAGGMYEQYF.